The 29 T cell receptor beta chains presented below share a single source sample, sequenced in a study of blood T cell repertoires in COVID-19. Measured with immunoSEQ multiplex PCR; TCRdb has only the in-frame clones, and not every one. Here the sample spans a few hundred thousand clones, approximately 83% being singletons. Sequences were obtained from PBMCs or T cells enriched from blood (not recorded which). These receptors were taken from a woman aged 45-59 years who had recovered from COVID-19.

The CDR3 region is CAWSVLSNTDTQYF. Here the CDR3 DNA reads TGTGCCTGGAGTGTCCTCTCTAACACAGATACGCAGTATTTT. The chain joins TRBV30 to TRBJ2-3; D uncertain. V lost 0 bases and J 2 bases, leaving 9 bases between the germline ends. CDR1 is GTSNPN, CDR2 SVGIG, per germline (reference sequence). The CDR3 totals 14 residues.

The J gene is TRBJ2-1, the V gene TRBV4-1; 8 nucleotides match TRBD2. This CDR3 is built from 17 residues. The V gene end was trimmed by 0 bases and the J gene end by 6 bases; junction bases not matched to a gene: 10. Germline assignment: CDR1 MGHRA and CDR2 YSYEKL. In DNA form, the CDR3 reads TGCGCCAGCAGCCAAGATCTCCCAGCGGGAGTTCTCAATGAGCAGTTCTTC. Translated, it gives CASSQDLPAGVLNEQFF.

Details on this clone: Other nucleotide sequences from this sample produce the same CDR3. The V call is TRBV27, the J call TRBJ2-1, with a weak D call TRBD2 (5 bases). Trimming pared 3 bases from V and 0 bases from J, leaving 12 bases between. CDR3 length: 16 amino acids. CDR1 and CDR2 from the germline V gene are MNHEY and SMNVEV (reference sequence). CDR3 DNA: TGTGCCAGCAGTTTGATCGGGGTCGGCTCCTACAATGAGCAGTTCTTC. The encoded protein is CASSLIGVGSYNEQFF.

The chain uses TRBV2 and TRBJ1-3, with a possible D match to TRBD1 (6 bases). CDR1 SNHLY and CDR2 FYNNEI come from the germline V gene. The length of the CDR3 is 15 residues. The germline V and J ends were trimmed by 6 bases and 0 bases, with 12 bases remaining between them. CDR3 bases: TGTGCCAGCAGGGAGGACAGTAGCTCTGGAAACACCATATATTTT. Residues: CASREDSSSGNTIYF.

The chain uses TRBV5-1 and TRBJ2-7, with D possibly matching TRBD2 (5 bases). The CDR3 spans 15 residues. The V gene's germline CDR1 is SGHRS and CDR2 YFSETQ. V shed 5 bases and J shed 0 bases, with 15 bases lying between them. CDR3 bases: TGCGCCAGCAGTACCCTCCGGGGATTCTCCTACGAGCAGTACTTC. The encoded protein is CASSTLRGFSYEQYF.

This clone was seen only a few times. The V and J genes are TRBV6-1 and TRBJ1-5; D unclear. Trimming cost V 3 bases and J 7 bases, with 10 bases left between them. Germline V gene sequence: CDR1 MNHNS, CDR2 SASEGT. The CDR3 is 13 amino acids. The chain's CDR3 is CASSDKESQPQHF. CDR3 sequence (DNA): TGTGCCAGCAGTGACAAGGAGTCACAGCCCCAGCATTTT.

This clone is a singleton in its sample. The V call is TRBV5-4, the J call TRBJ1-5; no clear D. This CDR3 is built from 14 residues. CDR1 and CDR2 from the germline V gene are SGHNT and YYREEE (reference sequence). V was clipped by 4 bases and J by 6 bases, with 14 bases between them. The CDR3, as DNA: TGTGCCAGCAGCATTTACGGAGCGGGTCAGCCCCAGCATTTT. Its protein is CASSIYGAGQPQHF.

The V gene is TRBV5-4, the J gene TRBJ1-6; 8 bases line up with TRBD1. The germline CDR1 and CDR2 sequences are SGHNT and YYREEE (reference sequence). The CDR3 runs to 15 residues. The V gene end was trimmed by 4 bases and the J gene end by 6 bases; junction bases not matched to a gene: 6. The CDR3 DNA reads TGTGCCAGCAGCAGGCAGACAGGGGTTAATTCACCCCTCCACTTT. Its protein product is CASSRQTGVNSPLHF. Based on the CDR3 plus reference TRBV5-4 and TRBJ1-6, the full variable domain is ETGVTQSPTHLIKTRGQQVTLRCSSQSGHNTVSWYQQALGQGPQFIFQYYREEENGRGNFPPRFSGLQFPNYSSELNVNALELDDSALYLCASSRQTGVNSPLHFGNGTRLTVT.

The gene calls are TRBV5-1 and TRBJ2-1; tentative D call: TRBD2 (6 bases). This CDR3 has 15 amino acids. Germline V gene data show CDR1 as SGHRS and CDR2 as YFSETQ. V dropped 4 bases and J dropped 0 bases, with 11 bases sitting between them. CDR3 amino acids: CASSGGASSYNEQFF. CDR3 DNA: TGCGCCAGCAGCGGCGGGGCTAGCTCCTACAATGAGCAGTTCTTC.

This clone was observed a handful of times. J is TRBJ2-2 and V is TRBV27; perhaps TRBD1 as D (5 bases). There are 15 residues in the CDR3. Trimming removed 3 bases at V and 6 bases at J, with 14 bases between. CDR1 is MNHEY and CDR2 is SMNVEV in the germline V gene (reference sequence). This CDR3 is CASSFLARAAGELFF. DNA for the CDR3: TGTGCCAGCAGTTTCCTCGCCAGGGCGGCCGGGGAGCTGTTTTTT.

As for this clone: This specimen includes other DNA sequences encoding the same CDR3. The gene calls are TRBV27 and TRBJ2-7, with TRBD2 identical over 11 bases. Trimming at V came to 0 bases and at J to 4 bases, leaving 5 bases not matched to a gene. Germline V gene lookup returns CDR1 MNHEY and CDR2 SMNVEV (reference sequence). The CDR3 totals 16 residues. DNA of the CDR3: TGTGCCAGCAGTTTATCGGGGACTAGCGGAAAATACGAGCAGTACTTC. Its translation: CASSLSGTSGKYEQYF.

The CDR3 region is CATLSLANYGYTF. CDR3 bases: TGTGCCACCCTTTCTCTAGCTAACTATGGCTACACCTTC. This rearrangement joins TRBV28 to TRBJ1-2; D gene unclear. V gave up 10 bases and J gave up 0 bases, with 12 bases separating them. This CDR3 contains 13 residues. Germline V gives CDR1 MDHEN, CDR2 SYDVKM.

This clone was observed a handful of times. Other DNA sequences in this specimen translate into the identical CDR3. The CDR3 DNA sequence: TGCGCCAGCAGCCAAGAGGGACTAGCGGGGGGATTCACAGATACGCAGTATTTT. As protein: CASSQEGLAGGFTDTQYF. The chain links TRBV4-1 to TRBJ2-3; 15 bases agree with TRBD2. The CDR3 sequence is 18 residues long. Germline CDR1 MGHRA, CDR2 YSYEKL. V shed 0 bases, J shed 2 bases, and the junction held 3 bases outside the gene matches.

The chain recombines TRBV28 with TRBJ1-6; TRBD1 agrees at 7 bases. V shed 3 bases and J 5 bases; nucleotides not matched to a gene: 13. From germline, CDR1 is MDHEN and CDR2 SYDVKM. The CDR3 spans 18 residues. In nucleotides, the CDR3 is TGTGCCAGCAGTTTGCCACCCGGGACAGAGGGCAATAATTCACCCCTCCACTTT. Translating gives CASSLPPGTEGNNSPLHF.

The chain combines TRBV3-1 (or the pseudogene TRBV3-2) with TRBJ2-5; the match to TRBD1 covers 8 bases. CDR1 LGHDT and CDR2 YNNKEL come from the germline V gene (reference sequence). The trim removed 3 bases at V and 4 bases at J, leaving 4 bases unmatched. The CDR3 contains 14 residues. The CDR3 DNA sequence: TGTGCCAGCAGCCATTCAGGGGGCGTAGAGACCCAGTACTTC. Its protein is CASSHSGGVETQYF.

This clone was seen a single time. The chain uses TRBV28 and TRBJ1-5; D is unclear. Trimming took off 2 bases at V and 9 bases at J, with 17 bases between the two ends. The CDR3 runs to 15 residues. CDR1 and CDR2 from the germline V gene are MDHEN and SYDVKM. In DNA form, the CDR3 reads TGTGCCAGCAGTTTAATAAACACAGTGAAATCGCCCCAGCATTTT. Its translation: CASSLINTVKSPQHF. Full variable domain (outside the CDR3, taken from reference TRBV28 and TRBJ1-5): DVKVTQSSRYLVKRTGEKVFLECVQDMDHENMFWYRQDPGLGLRLIYFSYDVKMKEKGDIPEGYSVSREKKERFSLILESASTNQTSMYLCASSLINTVKSPQHFGDGTRLSIL.

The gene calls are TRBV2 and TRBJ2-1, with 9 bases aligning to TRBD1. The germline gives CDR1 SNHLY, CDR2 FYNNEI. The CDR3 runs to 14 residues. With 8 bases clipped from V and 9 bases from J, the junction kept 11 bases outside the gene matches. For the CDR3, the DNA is TGTGCCAGCGGAGGGCGGGACAGGGCAAGTGAGCAGTTCTTC. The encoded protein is CASGGRDRASEQFF.

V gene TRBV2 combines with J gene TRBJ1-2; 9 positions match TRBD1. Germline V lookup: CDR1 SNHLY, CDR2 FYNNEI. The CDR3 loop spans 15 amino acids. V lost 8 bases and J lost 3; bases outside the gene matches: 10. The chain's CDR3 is CASGGRDRADYGYTF. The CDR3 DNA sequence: TGTGCCAGCGGTGGAAGGGACAGGGCGGACTATGGCTACACCTTC.

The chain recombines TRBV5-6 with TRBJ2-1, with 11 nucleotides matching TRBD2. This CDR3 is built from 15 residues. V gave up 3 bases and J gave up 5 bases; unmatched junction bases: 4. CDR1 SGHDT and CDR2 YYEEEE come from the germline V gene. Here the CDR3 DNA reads TGTGCCAGCAGCTGGGGGACTAGCGGAAACAATGAGCAGTTCTTC. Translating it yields CASSWGTSGNNEQFF.

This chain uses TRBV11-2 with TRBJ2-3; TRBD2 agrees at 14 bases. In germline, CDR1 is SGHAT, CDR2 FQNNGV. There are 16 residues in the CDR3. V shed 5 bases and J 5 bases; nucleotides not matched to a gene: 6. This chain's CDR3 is CASSPGLAGAEDTQYF. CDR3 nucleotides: TGTGCCAGCAGCCCGGGACTAGCGGGAGCCGAAGATACGCAGTATTTT. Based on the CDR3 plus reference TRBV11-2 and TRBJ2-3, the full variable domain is EAGVAQSPRYKIIEKRQSVAFWCNPISGHATLYWYQQILGQGPKLLIQFQNNGVVDDSQLPKDRFSAERLKGVDSTLKIQPAKLEDSAVYLCASSPGLAGAEDTQYFGPGTRLTVL.

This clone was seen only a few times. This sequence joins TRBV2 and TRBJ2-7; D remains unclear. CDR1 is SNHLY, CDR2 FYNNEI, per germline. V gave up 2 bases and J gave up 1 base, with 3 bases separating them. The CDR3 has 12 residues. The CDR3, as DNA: TGTGCCAGCAGTGAACGTTCCTACGAGCAGTACTTC. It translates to CASSERSYEQYF.

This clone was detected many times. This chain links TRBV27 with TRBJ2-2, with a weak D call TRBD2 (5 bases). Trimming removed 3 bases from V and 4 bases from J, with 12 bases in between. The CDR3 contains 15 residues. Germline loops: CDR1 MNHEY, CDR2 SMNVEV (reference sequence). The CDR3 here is CASSFSRAATGELFF. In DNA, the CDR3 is TGTGCCAGCAGTTTTTCCCGAGCGGCCACCGGGGAGCTGTTTTTT.

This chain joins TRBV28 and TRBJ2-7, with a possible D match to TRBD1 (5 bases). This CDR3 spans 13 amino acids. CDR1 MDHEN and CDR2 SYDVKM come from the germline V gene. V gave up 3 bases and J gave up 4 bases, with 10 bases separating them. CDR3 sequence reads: CASSLMTAYEQYF. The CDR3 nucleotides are TGTGCCAGCAGTTTGATGACAGCATACGAGCAGTACTTC.

DNA of the CDR3: TGTGCCAGCAGCCCAGGGATACTAGCGGACAATGAGCAGTTCTTC. Protein: CASSPGILADNEQFF. This rearrangement joins TRBV6-5 to TRBJ2-1; 8 nucleotides align to TRBD2. Germline V gene data show CDR1 as MNHEY and CDR2 as SVGAGI. The CDR3 is 15 residues long. V was pared by 6 bases and J by 5 bases, with 9 bases of the junction left unmatched.

The DNA for the CDR3 is TGCGCCAGCAGCCCCCACGGCACCGGGGAGCTGTTTTTT. Its translation: CASSPHGTGELFF. This chain uses TRBV4-1 with TRBJ2-2; D not certain. The CDR3 loop spans 13 amino acids. The germline V and J ends were trimmed by 4 bases and 4 bases, with 7 bases remaining between them. Germline CDR1 reads MGHRA; CDR2 reads YSYEKL.

The CDR3 loop is CASKRDRGHQETQYF. The CDR3 coding sequence is TGTGCCAGCAAAAGGGACAGGGGCCACCAAGAGACCCAGTACTTC. This chain links TRBV2 with TRBJ2-5; 10 bases line up with TRBD1. Trimming at V came to 7 bases and at J to 0 bases, leaving 5 bases not matched to a gene. Germline V lookup: CDR1 SNHLY, CDR2 FYNNEI. The CDR3 contains 15 residues.

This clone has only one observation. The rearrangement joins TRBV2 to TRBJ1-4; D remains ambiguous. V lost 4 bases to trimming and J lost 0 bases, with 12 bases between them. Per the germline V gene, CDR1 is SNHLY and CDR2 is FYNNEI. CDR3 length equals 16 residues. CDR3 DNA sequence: TGTGCCAGCAGTGTCGCACAGAAAACAACTAATGAAAAACTGTTTTTT. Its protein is CASSVAQKTTNEKLFF. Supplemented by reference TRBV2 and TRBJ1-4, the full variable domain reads EPEVTQTPSHQVTQMGQEVILRCVPISNHLYFYWYRQILGQKVEFLVSFYNNEISEKSEIFDDQFSVERPDGSNFTLKIRSTKLEDSAMYFCASSVAQKTTNEKLFFGSGTQLSVL.

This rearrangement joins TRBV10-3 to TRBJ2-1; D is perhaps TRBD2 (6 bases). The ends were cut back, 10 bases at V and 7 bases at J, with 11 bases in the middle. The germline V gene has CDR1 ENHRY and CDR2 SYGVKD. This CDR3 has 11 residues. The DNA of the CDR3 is TGTGCCACCCGGCGGGGTAATGAGCAGTTCTTC. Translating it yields CATRRGNEQFF.

The CDR3 bases are TGCGCCAGCAGCTTGGCGGCAGGGGGATCCTACGAGCAGTACTTC. Encoded protein: CASSLAAGGSYEQYF. The rearrangement uses TRBV5-1 and TRBJ2-7; 7 bases line up with TRBD1. The CDR3 is 15 amino acids. CDR1 and CDR2 (germline): SGHRS, YFSETQ. J gave up 1 base and V 0 bases, and 4 bases lay outside the gene matches.